This entry concerns a single T cell receptor (beta chain). The data derive from a study of blood T cell repertoires in COVID-19. Study context: Acute-phase and convalescent COVID-19 samples originated in the United States, Italy and Spain. Sample material is recorded as cDNA or gDNA derived from T cells, B-cell-depleted T cells, or PBMCs.

All enrollees were about 18 to 95 years old and from some 24 US areas. With V trimmed by 3 bases and J by 3 bases, 2 bases remained unmatched. The CDR3 extends over 14 amino acids. Germline CDR1 SGHDT, CDR2 YYEEEE. Study processing details: Amplifying reference gene primers gave estimates of nucleated cell counts. TCRdb keeps only in-frame clones here, not all; method: immunoSEQ multiplex PCR. The V and J calls and clone size come from that table; D and trimming were worked out from the DNA. The sample yields about 300,000 clones, roughly 91% seen once. The receptor was isolated from a woman aged 45-65 years who had been exposed to COVID-19. This rearrangement joins TRBV5-6 to TRBJ2-7; 11 bases are shared with TRBD1. The specimen sequenced was PBMCs or T cells enriched from blood (not recorded which). CDR3 coding DNA: TGTGCCAGCAGCTCCGGGACAGGGGGCTACGAGCAGTACTTC. Protein sequence: CASSSGTGGYEQYF.